This T cell receptor beta chain comes out of a study of radiotherapy plus CTLA-4 blockade in lung cancer. Study context: The study recorded objective responses in about 18% of patients and disease control in about 31%.

CDR1 is WSHSY, CDR2 SAAADI, per germline. CDR3 length: 15 residues. Trimming removed 8 bases from V and 4 bases from J; junction bases left unmatched: 6. Broader study findings: Alongside interferon-beta, early blood T cell clone dynamics were reportedly the best predictor of response. Some TCR clones had been derived from tumors. These clones expanded in peripheral blood after radiotherapy plus ipilimumab.

The protocol was immunoSEQ multiplex PCR, while the TCRdb copy is restricted to in-frame clones and leaves out a portion. The sample includes over 80,000 clones, approximately 86% seen only once; the top ten take roughly a sixth. For this clone: What it binds is unknown.

The TCR was taken from a human donor with non-small cell lung cancer that progressed on radiotherapy plus ipilimumab. This chain links TRBV10-2 with TRBJ2-1, with 12 nucleotides matching TRBD2. Source: peripheral blood, taken from a patient treated with radiotherapy plus ipilimumab. Written as DNA, the CDR3 is TGCGCCAGCTGCCTACTAGCGGGAGGATACAATGAGCAGTTCTTC. It specifies CASCLLAGGYNEQFF.